Each of the 13 T cell receptor beta chains below was sequenced from the same sample in a study of blood T cell repertoires in COVID-19 (dated by TCRdb to the early 2020s). Library creation used the immunoSEQ multiplex PCR assay. In its TCRdb copy, this immuneACCESS table keeps in-frame sequences only and misses some clones. Where compared with another copy, unresolved V genes explain less than half of these, and the others have no known cause. The sample table records fewer than 300,000 clones; about nine tenths of these occur just once. Roughly 4% of the sample is in the top ten clones. Sequencing was performed on peripheral blood. The receptor set was obtained from a man aged 60-69 years who had recovered from COVID-19.

This chain connects TRBV19 to TRBJ2-1; TRBD2 is a possible D gene (6 bases). The CDR3 contains 14 residues. Germline assignment: CDR1 LNHDA and CDR2 SQIVND (reference sequence). Trimming removed 7 bases at V and 10 bases at J, with 20 bases between. The CDR3 bases are TGTGCCAGTACCCTAGGAGGGGCCGCGGGGGAGCAGTTCTTC. Its protein product is CASTLGGAAGEQFF.

The J gene is TRBJ2-7, the V gene TRBV4-2, with TRBD1 matching 9 bases. Germline assignment: CDR1 LGHNA and CDR2 YNFKEQ. The CDR3 has 15 residues. The V gene end was trimmed by 5 bases and the J gene end by 1 base; junction bases not matched to a gene: 6. This CDR3 reads CASSEGQGGSYEQYF. As DNA, the CDR3 is TGTGCCAGCAGCGAGGGACAGGGAGGGTCCTACGAGCAGTACTTC.

This chain uses TRBV30 with TRBJ1-1; 7 nucleotides align to TRBD1. The trim removed 2 bases at V and 0 bases at J, leaving 9 bases unmatched. This CDR3 region has 16 residues. Germline CDR1 reads GTSNPN; CDR2 reads SVGIG (reference sequence). The CDR3 loop reads CAWSIRDRSMNTEAFF. The CDR3, as DNA: TGTGCCTGGAGTATCCGGGACAGAAGTATGAACACTGAAGCTTTCTTT.

The J gene is TRBJ2-3, the V gene TRBV10-3; 13 bases are a match to TRBD2. Trimming removed 2 bases from V and 4 bases from J; junction bases left unmatched: 3. The CDR3 covers 16 residues. Looked up from germline, CDR1 is ENHRY and CDR2 is SYGVKD. CDR3: CAISETSGGVADTQYF. DNA for the CDR3: TGTGCCATCAGTGAGACTAGCGGGGGGGTTGCAGATACGCAGTATTTT.

This chain connects TRBV6-5 to TRBJ1-1; D is uncertain. The germline CDR1 and CDR2 sequences are MNHEY and SVGAGI. CDR3 length: 11 amino acids. V shed 7 bases and J shed 0 bases, with 3 bases lying between them. CDR3 sequence reads: CASTVNTEAFF. Here the CDR3 DNA reads TGTGCCAGCACCGTGAACACTGAAGCTTTCTTT.

This clone was counted between two and nine times. V usage is TRBV5-1 and J usage is TRBJ1-3; D is unresolved. Germline CDR1 is SGHRS and CDR2 is YFSETQ. V was pared by 0 bases and J by 7 bases, with 11 bases between. CDR3 size: 14 residues. CDR3 coding DNA: TGCGCCAGCAGCTTGGATACGGTCTGGAACACCATATATTTT. Translating gives CASSLDTVWNTIYF. The whole variable domain, filled in from reference TRBV5-1 and TRBJ1-3, reads KAGVTQTPRYLIKTRGQQVTLSCSPISGHRSVSWYQQTPGQGLQFLFEYFSETQRNKGNFPGRFSGRQFSNSRSEMNVSTLELGDSALYLCASSLDTVWNTIYFGEGSWLTVV.

This clone was seen more than once but under ten times. The chain joins TRBV25-1 to TRBJ1-1; no clear D. CDR3 length: 12 amino acids. Germline V gene lookup returns CDR1 MGHDK and CDR2 SYGVNS. The ends were cut back, 6 bases at V and 4 bases at J, with 9 bases in the middle. CDR3 in DNA: TGTGCCAGCAGGAGGGAGGGCACTGAAGCTTTCTTT. It specifies CASRREGTEAFF. Complete variable domain (other parts from reference TRBV25-1 and TRBJ1-1): EADIYQTPRYLVIGTGKKITLECSQTMGHDKMYWYQQDPGMELHLIHYSYGVNSTEKGDLSSESTVSRIRTEHFPLTLESARPSHTSQYLCASRREGTEAFFGQGTRLTVV.

This clone was recorded only once. The rearrangement joins TRBV7-9 to TRBJ2-3; D may be TRBD1 (6 bases). CDR3 length: 15 amino acids. The V end lost 0 bases, the J end lost 2 bases, and 9 bases lay between the germline ends. Per germline, CDR1 SEHNR and CDR2 FQNEAQ (reference sequence). For the CDR3, the DNA is TGTGCCAGCAGCTTAGCGGGGGCCTACACAGATACGCAGTATTTT. It yields the protein CASSLAGAYTDTQYF.

Only one count was recorded for this clone. This rearrangement joins TRBV7-9 to TRBJ1-4; tentative D call: TRBD1 (5 bases). Trimming left V 3 bases short and J 10 bases short, with 15 bases between. This CDR3 contains 14 residues. CDR1 is SEHNR and CDR2 is FQNEAQ in the germline V gene (reference sequence). The CDR3 DNA reads as TGTGCCAGCAGCTTCTTGTCGTCGGGGGGAAAACTGTTTTTT. Translating gives CASSFLSSGGKLFF.

The chain recombines TRBV18 with TRBJ2-7; 9 bases map to TRBD1. Germline V gives CDR1 KGHSH, CDR2 LQKENI. Losses at the gene ends were 2 bases for V and 5 bases for J; bases not matched to a gene: 4. This CDR3 contains 14 residues. DNA of the CDR3: TGTGCCAGCTCACCATTGGGACAGGGCGACGAGCAGTACTTC. This encodes CASSPLGQGDEQYF.

The chain carries TRBV3-1 (or the pseudogene TRBV3-2) and TRBJ1-3; 11 nucleotides align to TRBD1. This CDR3 has 16 residues. V gave up 4 bases and J gave up 3 bases; unmatched junction bases: 5. CDR1 is LGHDT, CDR2 YNNKEL, per germline (reference sequence). The CDR3 sequence: CASSRGQGARGNTIYF. CDR3 coding DNA: TGTGCCAGCAGCCGCGGACAGGGGGCGCGTGGAAACACCATATATTTT.

V usage is TRBV19 and J usage is TRBJ2-4; TRBD1 matches at 8 bases. CDR3 length: 14 residues. CDR1 LNHDA and CDR2 SQIVND come from the germline V gene (reference sequence). J lost 2 bases, V lost 8 bases, and 5 bases had no gene match. In nucleotides, the CDR3 is TGTGCCAGTTCCAGACAGGGGACCAAAAACATTCAGTACTTC. Amino acids: CASSRQGTKNIQYF. Looking up the rest from reference TRBV19 and TRBJ2-4 gives the full variable domain: DGGITQSPKYLFRKEGQNVTLSCEQNLNHDAMYWYRQDPGQGLRLIYYSQIVNDFQKGDIAEGYSVSREKKESFPLTVTSAQKNPTAFYLCASSRQGTKNIQYFGAGTRLSVL.

This chain uses TRBV6-5 with TRBJ2-3, with D possibly TRBD2 on 6 matching bases. Germline-derived CDR1 and CDR2 are MNHEY and SVGAGI. The CDR3 length is 16 residues. Trimming shortened V by 4 bases and J by 6 bases, and 20 bases separated the two germline ends. This CDR3 is CASSSARRAGIDTQYF. As DNA, the CDR3 is TGTGCCAGCAGTTCCGCCCGGAGGGCGGGAATTGATACGCAGTATTTT.